The clone carrying this T cell receptor (beta chain) was counted a single time. V shed 0 bases and J shed 0 bases, with 18 bases lying between them. The CDR3 contains 19 residues. Germline V lookup: CDR1 SGHRS, CDR2 YFSETQ. This record comes from a study of blood T cell repertoires in COVID-19. Background on the study: Collection of acute and convalescent COVID-19 samples took place in the United States, Italy and Spain. In each case, the material was cDNA or gDNA derived from T cells, B-cell-depleted T cells, or PBMCs.

As handled by the study authors: Reference gene primer amplification gave estimated nucleated cell counts. Sequencing used immunoSEQ multiplex PCR; TCRdb keeps in-frame clones, though not all of them. V and J calls and clone size come straight from that table; D and trimming were deduced from the DNA. The sample yields under 250,000 clones, over 70% seen once. This rearrangement joins TRBV5-1 to TRBJ1-4; D perhaps matches TRBD1 (5 bases). The origin of this receptor is a woman older than 75 with acute or convalescent COVID-19. The material sequenced was peripheral blood. CDR3 nucleotide sequence: TGCGCCAGCAGCTTGGGGGCAGGGTGGGGCCCCTCAACTAATGAAAAACTGTTTTTT. It yields the protein CASSLGAGWGPSTNEKLFF.